Listed below are T cell receptor beta chains from one sample, sequenced in a study of blood T cell repertoires in COVID-19. This table comes from immunoSEQ multiplex PCR, and its TCRdb copy is limited to in-frame clones, with some not included. The sample shows roughly 340,000 clones, around 87% of them seen only once. The source material was PBMCs or T cells enriched from blood (not recorded which). The source is a middle-aged man in a cohort exposed to, infected with or recovered from COVID-19 (not recorded which). Each CDR3 is given with its conserved first and last residue. Each record gives: V gene, D gene, J gene, clone size, CDR3 protein, CDR3 DNA. D genes are given only for firm matches. Clone size is stated in some rows and not others, as once, few, many or a class when expanded.

TRBV4-1	NA	TRBJ2-5	NA	CASSPMGAQETQYF	TGCGCCAGCAGCCCCATGGGGGCTCAAGAGACCCAGTACTTC
TRBV10-3	TRBD2	TRBJ2-2	NA	CAATSGSYTGELFF	TGTGCCGCAACGAGCGGGAGCTACACCGGGGAGCTGTTTTTT
TRBV15	NA	TRBJ2-3	NA	CATSKRYTDTQYF	TGTGCCACCAGCAAGAGGTACACAGATACGCAGTATTTT
TRBV5-1	NA	TRBJ2-1	NA	CASSARTNGRQFF	TGCGCCAGCAGCGCCCGGACTAACGGGAGGCAGTTCTTC
TRBV5-1	TRBD2	TRBJ2-1	once	CASSLGVAGGRSYNEQFF	TGCGCCAGCAGCTTGGGGGTAGCGGGAGGCAGAAGCTACAATGAGCAGTTCTTC
TRBV5-4	TRBD1	TRBJ1-1	NA	CASSASTGMNTEAFF	TGTGCCAGCAGCGCGTCGACAGGGATGAACACTGAAGCTTTCTTT
TRBV3-1/TRBV3-2	NA	TRBJ2-7	NA	CASSPGLFGSSYEQYF	TGTGCCAGCAGCCCGGGACTCTTTGGGAGCTCCTACGAGCAGTACTTC
TRBV6-5	TRBD2	TRBJ2-1	NA	CASTPGGGGEQFF	TGTGCCAGCACGCCCGGGGGGGGCGGTGAGCAGTTCTTC
TRBV6-6	NA	TRBJ1-1	once	CASAPDRGTEAFF	TGTGCCAGCGCTCCGGACCGGGGCACTGAAGCTTTCTTT
TRBV19	TRBD2	TRBJ2-7	NA	CASSMGGLAGGQLLGEQYF	TGTGCCAGTAGCATGGGCGGTCTAGCGGGCGGGCAGCTCCTTGGCGAGCAGTACTTC
TRBV29-1	TRBD1	TRBJ1-2	NA	CSVVQGAAYGYTF	TGCAGCGTTGTACAGGGGGCCGCCTATGGCTACACCTTC
TRBV27	NA	TRBJ2-2	NA	CASSLSTTGELFF	TGTGCCAGCAGTCTAAGTACCACCGGGGAGCTGTTTTTT
TRBV2	NA	TRBJ2-5	NA	CASSDRQETQYF	TGTGCCAGCAGTGACAGACAAGAGACCCAGTACTTC
TRBV5-4	TRBD1	TRBJ2-5	NA	CASSLVGWDSQETQYF	TGTGCCAGCAGCTTGGTCGGCTGGGACAGCCAAGAGACCCAGTACTTC
TRBV10-3	NA	TRBJ1-2	NA	CAIRTVFLDGYTF	TGTGCCATCAGGACAGTCTTTTTAGATGGCTACACCTTC
TRBV7-2	NA	TRBJ1-1	NA	CASSSQGNTEAFF	TGTGCCAGCAGCTCCCAGGGAAATACTGAAGCTTTCTTT
TRBV7-8	NA	TRBJ1-5	NA	CASSLRLEQPQHF	TGTGCCAGCAGCTTAAGACTTGAACAGCCCCAGCATTTT
TRBV18	NA	TRBJ1-5	NA	CASSPSEAQPQHF	TGTGCCAGCTCACCATCAGAGGCTCAGCCCCAGCATTTT
TRBV6-4	NA	TRBJ2-1	NA	CASSDSVVGVNEQFF	TGTGCCAGCAGTGACTCGGTGGTGGGAGTTAATGAGCAGTTCTTC
TRBV29-1	NA	TRBJ2-7	NA	CSVDFRGEQYF	TGCAGCGTTGACTTCCGGGGCGAGCAGTACTTC
TRBV11-3	TRBD2	TRBJ2-2	few	CASSPSGGITGELFF	TGTGCCAGCAGCCCTAGCGGGGGGATCACCGGGGAGCTGTTTTTT
TRBV2	TRBD1	TRBJ1-3	NA	CASSVTGRSGNTIYF	TGTGCCAGCAGTGTGACAGGGCGGTCAGGAAACACCATATATTTT
TRBV30	TRBD2	TRBJ2-5	NA	CAWSVRYSANPSGLKETQYF	TGTGCCTGGAGTGTACGGTACAGCGCAAATCCTAGCGGGCTGAAAGAGACCCAGTACTTC
TRBV15	NA	TRBJ2-6	NA	CATSNPSSGANVLTF	TGTGCCACCAGCAATCCGAGCTCTGGGGCCAACGTCCTGACTTTC
TRBV7-8	TRBD2	TRBJ2-7	few	CASSLGRQTFRDEQYF	TGTGCCAGCAGCCTCGGGAGGCAGACTTTTAGGGACGAGCAGTACTTC
TRBV11-3	TRBD2	TRBJ2-1	NA	CASSNRFGRGNNEQFF	TGTGCCAGCAGCAACCGCTTCGGGAGGGGCAACAATGAGCAGTTCTTC
TRBV15	NA	TRBJ1-1	NA	CATSTSSRAEAFF	TGTGCCACCAGCACCAGTTCCCGGGCTGAAGCTTTCTTT
TRBV3-1/TRBV3-2	NA	TRBJ2-1	NA	CASSQIPSASSYNEQFF	TGTGCCAGCAGCCAGATCCCTAGCGCGAGCTCCTACAATGAGCAGTTCTTC
TRBV4-1	NA	TRBJ2-4	NA	CASSQGDFDIQYF	TGCGCCAGCAGCCAAGGGGACTTTGACATTCAGTACTTC
TRBV9	TRBD2	TRBJ2-3	NA	CASSSRTSGLSTDTQYF	TGTGCCAGCAGCTCCAGGACTAGCGGCCTTAGCACAGATACGCAGTATTTT
TRBV14	NA	TRBJ2-7	NA	CASSQDSLSYEQYF	TGTGCCAGCAGCCAAGACAGTCTCTCCTACGAGCAGTACTTC
TRBV7-2	NA	TRBJ1-4	NA	CASSLERSNEKLFF	TGTGCCAGCAGCTTGGAGAGGTCCAATGAAAAACTGTTTTTT
TRBV19	TRBD2	TRBJ2-3	NA	CASSGGRGTTDTQYF	TGTGCCAGTAGCGGGGGGAGAGGAACCACAGATACGCAGTATTTT
TRBV5-1	TRBD2	TRBJ2-1	NA	CASSSTTGTSGRSSSYNEQFF	TGCGCCAGCAGCTCTACGACCGGGACTAGCGGGAGGTCAAGCTCCTACAATGAGCAGTTCTTC
TRBV7-9	TRBD1	TRBJ1-5	NA	CASSETGQFSNQPQHF	TGTGCCAGCAGCGAAACGGGACAGTTTAGCAATCAGCCCCAGCATTTT
TRBV27	NA	TRBJ1-5	once	CASSLYGGKGQPQHF	TGTGCCAGCAGTTTATATGGCGGGAAAGGTCAGCCCCAGCATTTT
TRBV25-1	TRBD2	TRBJ2-5	NA	CASSEHLSGQETQYF	TGTGCCAGCAGTGAACACCTTAGCGGGCAAGAGACCCAGTACTTC
TRBV2	NA	TRBJ2-3	NA	CASRERISTDTQYF	TGTGCCAGCAGGGAGCGAATAAGCACAGATACGCAGTATTTT
TRBV6-5	NA	TRBJ1-5	NA	CASSDRGGINQPQHF	TGTGCCAGCAGCGACCGGGGGGGGATCAATCAGCCCCAGCATTTT
TRBV5-1	NA	TRBJ1-1	NA	CASSFLAGQGTEAFF	TGCGCCAGCAGCTTCTTAGCGGGGCAGGGCACTGAAGCTTTCTTT
TRBV2	TRBD1	TRBJ1-6	NA	CASRGGQGAYSPLHF	TGTGCCAGCAGGGGGGGACAGGGGGCTTATTCACCCCTCCACTTT
TRBV27	TRBD1	TRBJ2-1	NA	CASSVPGQSRDEQFF	TGTGCCAGCAGTGTACCGGGACAGAGTAGAGATGAGCAGTTCTTC
TRBV5-4	TRBD1	TRBJ1-2	few	CASSQDRRYGYTF	TGTGCCAGCAGCCAGGACAGGCGCTATGGCTACACCTTC
TRBV2	NA	TRBJ1-5	NA	CASSEGALNQPQHF	TGTGCCAGCAGTGAAGGGGCGTTAAATCAGCCCCAGCATTTT
TRBV5-1	TRBD1	TRBJ1-1	NA	CASSLVNQGVNTEAFF	TGCGCCAGCAGCTTGGTAAATCAGGGGGTGAACACTGAAGCTTTCTTT
TRBV7-2	NA	TRBJ1-1	NA	CASSLAQGGTEAFF	TGTGCCAGCAGCTTAGCACAGGGAGGGACTGAAGCTTTCTTT
TRBV19	TRBD1	TRBJ2-2	NA	CASSPADRGITGELFF	TGTGCCAGTAGCCCGGCGGACAGGGGGATAACCGGGGAGCTGTTTTTT